The present entry profiles one TCR beta chain with its context. The antigen remains unidentified. CDR3 length equals 15 residues. Germline V gene sequence: CDR1 SGHRS, CDR2 YFSETQ. The germline V and J ends were trimmed by 4 bases and 3 bases, with 17 bases remaining between them. The sample comes from a study of cytomegalovirus exposure and HLA in healthy donors. The PCR used 60 Vbeta and 13 Jbeta primers. In the authors' workflow: Roughly 76 million unique TCR beta chains, roughly 11 million of them shared, were counted by a later analysis. The repertoire was sequenced with immunoSEQ multiplex PCR; TCRdb's copy has only in-frame clones and lacks some. For V, J and clone size, that table is used; D and trimming come from the DNA. The sample shows around 120,000 clones, less than 75% of them seen only once. Study results and limitations: What a later analysis showed was that several of the most significant clusters appeared linked to common viral pathogens.

This clonotype originated in a man aged 35 to 55 in good health and CMV-seropositive. This sequence joins TRBV5-1 and TRBJ2-7; tentatively, D is TRBD2 (6 bases). Material: PBMCs. The CDR3: CASSVTSAAIYEQYF. The CDR3 DNA sequence: TGCGCCAGCAGCGTGACTAGTGCGGCGATCTACGAGCAGTACTTC. Together with reference TRBV5-1 and TRBJ2-7, the CDR3 gives the full variable domain: KAGVTQTPRYLIKTRGQQVTLSCSPISGHRSVSWYQQTPGQGLQFLFEYFSETQRNKGNFPGRFSGRQFSNSRSEMNVSTLELGDSALYLCASSVTSAAIYEQYFGPGTRLTVT.